The 11 T cell receptor beta chains listed next were all sequenced from one sample in a study of identical twins. MiXCR was run by TCRdb on the 5' RACE reads, yielding one entry per CDR3 protein. The top ten hold 1.5% to 2% of the sample, which has some 710,000 distinct CDR3 sequences, 5.5% to 7.5% seen once. Input material: naive T cells sorted from blood. The receptors here all came from a man aged 18 to 29 in good health.

This clonotype was detected a few times. V is TRBV7-2 and J is TRBJ2-7, with 11 bases matching TRBD2. V lost 0 bases and J lost 6; bases outside the gene matches: 4. CDR3 length equals 15 residues. Germline V gene data show CDR1 as SGHTA and CDR2 as FQGNSA. CDR3 amino acids: CASSLAASGRREQYF. In DNA form, the CDR3 reads TGTGCCAGCAGCTTAGCGGCTAGCGGGAGGCGCGAGCAGTACTTC.

This clonotype was seen only a few times. The V call is TRBV5-1, the J call TRBJ2-3; 8 bases are shared with TRBD2. This CDR3 is 15 amino acids long. V shed 6 bases and J 5 bases; nucleotides not matched to a gene: 11. CDR1 is SGHRS and CDR2 is YFSETQ in the germline V gene. DNA for the CDR3: TGCGCCAGCACCGTGGGCGGGAGGTCTCAAGATACGCAGTATTTT. Translating gives CASTVGGRSQDTQYF.

The DNA of the CDR3 is TGCGCCAGCAGCTTGGCCCCTAGCGACCCCTACGAGCAGTACTTC. Protein sequence: CASSLAPSDPYEQYF. The gene calls are TRBV5-1 and TRBJ2-7, with a possible D match to TRBD2 (6 bases). Germline V gene data show CDR1 as SGHRS and CDR2 as YFSETQ. V was trimmed by 0 bases and J by 2 bases, leaving 12 bases between them. The CDR3 totals 15 residues.

This chain connects TRBV11-2 to TRBJ2-1, with 8 bases identical to TRBD2. CDR1 is SGHAT, CDR2 FQNNGV, per germline. The CDR3 is 16 residues long. The ends lost 1 base at V and 8 bases at J; junction bases unmatched: 10. CDR3 amino acids: CASSLGLRGASDEQFF. For the CDR3, the DNA is TGTGCCAGCAGCTTAGGTTTGCGGGGGGCGTCGGATGAGCAGTTCTTC.

This clonotype has more than one count but fewer than ten. The gene calls are TRBV4-1 and TRBJ2-6; D is unresolved. Germline values: CDR1 MGHRA, CDR2 YSYEKL. This CDR3 region has 15 residues. The ends were cut back, 0 bases at V and 8 bases at J, with 11 bases in the middle. The CDR3 nucleotides are TGCGCCAGCAGCCAAGATCCCGCGAGTCCCAACGTCCTGACTTTC. As protein: CASSQDPASPNVLTF.

The rearrangement uses TRBV5-1 and TRBJ2-5; D remains ambiguous. Germline V gene data show CDR1 as SGHRS and CDR2 as YFSETQ. The CDR3 length is 12 residues. V lost 4 bases and J 1 base, leaving 5 bases between the germline ends. The DNA of the CDR3 is TGCGCCAGCAGCGGCGGCCAAGAGACCCAGTACTTC. Encoded protein: CASSGGQETQYF.

A few counts support this clonotype. This chain joins TRBV6-2 or TRBV6-3 and TRBJ1-5; D is undetermined. Per the germline V gene, CDR1 is MNHEY and CDR2 is SVGEGT. V was pared by 6 bases and J by 11 bases, with 23 bases between. CDR3 size: 15 residues. In DNA, the CDR3 is TGTGCCAGCAGACCCGCAGGTGGGATGGTCGTGACCCAGCATTTT. Translated: CASRPAGGMVVTQHF.

This clonotype was counted at least ten times. The V and J genes are TRBV5-1 and TRBJ1-2, with unresolved D. V gave up 0 bases and J gave up 3 bases, with 9 bases separating them. In germline, CDR1 is SGHRS, CDR2 YFSETQ. The CDR3 runs 14 residues. CDR3 sequence (DNA): TGCGCCAGCAGCTTGGTCTCGACGGACTATGGCTACACCTTC. Protein sequence: CASSLVSTDYGYTF.

This clonotype was recorded at least ten times. This rearrangement joins TRBV12-3 or TRBV12-4 to TRBJ2-7; 8 nucleotides line up with TRBD1. The CDR3 totals 12 residues. V trimming: 6 bases; J trimming: 5 bases; junction bases outside the gene matches: 3. The chain's CDR3 is CASSDRGHEQYV. The CDR3 nucleotides are TGTGCCAGCAGCGACAGGGGCCACGAGCAGTACGTC.

This clonotype showed up many times. CDR3 in amino acids: CATTTLPDNEQFF. The CDR3, as DNA: TGTGCCACCACAACCTTACCAGACAATGAGCAGTTCTTC. The chain joins TRBV28 to TRBJ2-1; D is unclear. Looked up from germline, CDR1 is MDHEN and CDR2 is SYDVKM. V was shortened by 10 bases and J by 5 bases, with 15 bases between the two germline ends. The CDR3 has 13 amino acids.

This clonotype was counted only a few times. This chain joins TRBV5-1 and TRBJ2-7, with 8 nucleotides matching TRBD1. After removal of 5 bases from V and 0 bases from J, the junction contained 10 bases not matched to a gene. Germline lookup yields CDR1 SGHRS and CDR2 YFSETQ. This CDR3 has 16 amino acids. The DNA for the CDR3 is TGCGCCAGCAGAAAGCAACCGGGACAGGTCTCCTACGAGCAGTACTTC. Translation gives CASRKQPGQVSYEQYF.